The 30 T cell receptor beta chains reported below all come from one sample, sequenced in a study of identical twins. In TCRdb, the 5' RACE reads were re-called with MiXCR into one record per CDR3 protein. The sample has about 890,000 distinct CDR3 sequences; about 12% are singletons. The same data also went into a second study, on yellow fever vaccine responses in identical twins.

Specimen: PBMCs. The receptor source for this set is a woman between 18 and 29 years old in good health.

This clonotype was recorded a few times. The rearrangement uses TRBV12-3 or TRBV12-4 and TRBJ2-7; D gene uncertain. The CDR3 length is 14 residues. Trimming cost V 6 bases and J 3 bases, with 15 bases left between them. Here the CDR3 reads CASSRDNSGYEQYF. Written as DNA, the CDR3 is TGTGCCAGCAGCCGAGACAATTCCGGCTACGAGCAGTACTTC.

This clonotype was detected a few times. This sequence joins TRBV15 and TRBJ2-7; D is undetermined. Trimming left V 2 bases short and J 8 bases short, with 13 bases between. Germline V CDR1 and CDR2: LNHNV, YYDKDF (reference sequence). The CDR3 spans 13 residues. Written as DNA, the CDR3 is TGTGCCACCAGCAGAAGGCCCGCCGAGAAGCAGTACGTC. As protein: CATSRRPAEKQYV.

This clonotype was counted at least ten times. This sequence joins TRBV20-1 and TRBJ1-1; possible D gene TRBD1, 5 bases. The CDR3 has 15 amino acids. Germline V lookup: CDR1 DFQATT, CDR2 SNEGSKA (reference sequence). The V gene lost 5 bases and the J gene lost 0 bases, with 16 bases spanning the gap. CDR3 in DNA: TGCAGTGCTGGGACGGAGTACCTCATGAACACTGAAGCTTTCTTT. Residues: CSAGTEYLMNTEAFF.

The chain has TRBV7-9 and TRBJ2-1; 8 positions agree with TRBD2. J was trimmed by 7 bases and V by 1 base; bases with no gene match: 9. The CDR3 length is 16 residues. Germline lookup yields CDR1 SEHNR and CDR2 FQNEAQ (reference sequence). The CDR3 protein is CASSLVPPPGGNEQFF. CDR3 DNA sequence: TGTGCCAGCAGCTTAGTCCCCCCGCCGGGGGGGAATGAGCAGTTCTTC.

This sequence joins TRBV4-1 and TRBJ1-6; 7 positions agree with TRBD1. With 3 bases clipped from V and 9 bases from J, the junction kept 11 bases outside the gene matches. The CDR3 length is 16 residues. The V gene's germline CDR1 is MGHRA and CDR2 YSYEKL. This CDR3 is CASSQASYRGGSPLHF. The DNA for the CDR3 is TGCGCCAGCAGCCAGGCCAGCTACAGGGGTGGTTCACCCCTCCACTTT.

This clonotype has more than one count but fewer than ten. The chain has TRBV4-1 and TRBJ2-3, with unresolved D. Between the trimmed V and J ends, which lost 2 bases and 1 base, there was a span of 13 bases. Germline assignment: CDR1 MGHRA and CDR2 YSYEKL. This CDR3 spans 16 amino acids. In DNA form, the CDR3 reads TGCGCCAGCAGCCAACAATCGTTAGCCCGCACAGATACGCAGTATTTT. Its protein is CASSQQSLARTDTQYF.

This clonotype was picked up a small number of times. The chain joins TRBV20-1 to TRBJ1-1; D not certain. V lost 5 bases to trimming and J lost 3 bases, with 13 bases between them. The CDR3 length is 13 residues. Germline values: CDR1 DFQATT, CDR2 SNEGSKA (reference sequence). CDR3 in DNA: TGCAGTGCTCAAACAGCGATCTACACTGAAGCTTTCTTT. This codes for CSAQTAIYTEAFF.

The V and J genes are TRBV20-1 and TRBJ2-1; 8 bases line up with TRBD2. Germline trimming cut 3 bases from V and 7 bases from J; bases unmatched to any gene: 5. The CDR3 length is 13 residues. Germline V gives CDR1 DFQATT, CDR2 SNEGSKA (reference sequence). The CDR3 DNA sequence: TGCAGTGCTAGTGCCCCGGGAGGGAATGAGCAGTTCTTC. Its translation is CSASAPGGNEQFF.

The V gene is TRBV5-1, the J gene TRBJ1-2; 7 nucleotides agree with TRBD1. The CDR3 has 13 residues. After removal of 3 bases from V and 10 bases from J, the junction contained 9 bases not matched to a gene. Germline lookup yields CDR1 SGHRS and CDR2 YFSETQ. The CDR3 loop is CASSWDSPVDYTF. The CDR3, as DNA: TGCGCCAGCAGCTGGGACAGCCCTGTTGACTACACCTTC.

This CDR3 is CATSRGPPPWTEAFF. Written as DNA, the CDR3 is TGTGCCACCAGCAGGGGCCCGCCACCATGGACTGAAGCTTTCTTT. The genes are TRBV15 and TRBJ1-1; D not certain. The CDR3 spans 15 residues. Looked up from germline, CDR1 is LNHNV and CDR2 is YYDKDF (reference sequence). Between the trimmed V and J ends, which lost 3 bases and 5 bases, there was a span of 16 bases.

This clonotype was seen many times. J is TRBJ2-1 and V is TRBV12-3 or TRBV12-4, with 11 bases fitting TRBD2. V dropped 5 bases and J dropped 10; count of bases not matched to a gene: 4. The CDR3 sequence is 13 residues long. CDR3 sequence reads: CASSPGTSGEQFF. In DNA form, the CDR3 reads TGTGCCAGCAGTCCCGGGACTAGCGGAGAGCAGTTCTTC.

This clonotype was counted only a few times. The chain links TRBV5-1 to TRBJ2-5, with 14 nucleotides matching TRBD2. Germline trimming cut 4 bases from V and 2 bases from J; bases unmatched to any gene: 13. The germline V gene has CDR1 SGHRS and CDR2 YFSETQ. The CDR3 consists of 19 residues. The CDR3 here is CASSQGLAGVHIDQETQYF. Here the CDR3 DNA reads TGCGCCAGCAGCCAGGGACTAGCGGGAGTCCATATTGATCAAGAGACCCAGTACTTC. The full variable domain, rest sourced from reference TRBV5-1 and TRBJ2-5, is KAGVTQTPRYLIKTRGQQVTLSCSPISGHRSVSWYQQTPGQGLQFLFEYFSETQRNKGNFPGRFSGRQFSNSRSEMNVSTLELGDSALYLCASSQGLAGVHIDQETQYFGPGTRLLVL.

This clonotype was found a few times. CDR3 region: CASSVGANYGYTF. The CDR3 DNA sequence: TGTGCCAGCAGCGTCGGGGCTAACTATGGCTACACCTTC. The gene calls are TRBV7-9 and TRBJ1-2; D gene unclear. Trimming took off 5 bases at V and 0 bases at J, with 7 bases between the two ends. This CDR3 is 13 amino acids long. Germline-derived CDR1 and CDR2 are SEHNR and FQNEAQ (reference sequence).

This CDR3 reads CASSVRQDEQYF. For the CDR3, the DNA is TGTGCCAGCAGCGTACGACAGGACGAGCAGTACTTC. V is TRBV28 and J is TRBJ2-7; D is possibly TRBD1 (6 bases). In germline, CDR1 is MDHEN, CDR2 SYDVKM. The CDR3 length is 12 residues. The V and J ends lost 6 bases and 5 bases respectively, with 11 bases between them.

This clonotype was observed a handful of times. The chain joins TRBV28 to TRBJ2-7, with 12 bases aligning to TRBD2. Trimming cost V 5 bases and J 4 bases; bases outside gene matches: 6. The CDR3 totals 15 residues. Germline values: CDR1 MDHEN, CDR2 SYDVKM. The CDR3 bases are TGTGCCAGCAGTGTGACTAGCGGGGGTACTTACGAGCAGTACGTC. This gives the protein CASSVTSGGTYEQYV.

This clonotype was counted at least ten times. The V gene is TRBV10-3, the J gene TRBJ1-4; TRBD1 is a possible D gene (5 bases). V was trimmed by 3 bases and J by 8 bases, leaving 13 bases between them. Germline V gene sequence: CDR1 ENHRY, CDR2 SYGVKD. The CDR3 length is 14 residues. Here the CDR3 reads CAISDGQGGEKLFF. In DNA, the CDR3 is TGTGCCATCAGTGACGGGCAGGGTGGGGAAAAACTGTTTTTT.

The V and J genes are TRBV4-2 and TRBJ1-1; TRBD1 agrees at 8 bases. The CDR3 loop spans 16 amino acids. Germline V gene data show CDR1 as LGHNA and CDR2 as YNFKEQ. With V trimmed by 4 bases and J by 11 bases, 18 bases remained unmatched. Here the CDR3 DNA reads TGTGCCAGCAGCCCGACGATTTCGGACAGGGTAATGGGTGCTTTCTTT. Its translation is CASSPTISDRVMGAFF.

The chain carries TRBV7-8 and TRBJ2-2, with 12 bases that match TRBD2. From germline, CDR1 is SGHVS and CDR2 FQNEAQ. The CDR3 contains 18 residues. J was trimmed by 4 bases and V by 3 bases; bases with no gene match: 9. In DNA, the CDR3 is TGTGCCAGCAGCTTGGTCGCTGGACTAGCGGGGACCACCGGGGAGCTGTTTTTT. It codes for CASSLVAGLAGTTGELFF. Looking up the rest from reference TRBV7-8 and TRBJ2-2 gives the full variable domain: GAGVSQSPRYKVAKRGQDVALRCDPISGHVSLFWYQQALGQGPEFLTYFQNEAQLDKSGLPSDRFFAERPEGSVSTLKIQRTQQEDSAVYLCASSLVAGLAGTTGELFFGEGSRLTVL.

There are a few counts of this clonotype. The chain combines TRBV5-1 with TRBJ2-3; 13 nucleotides line up with TRBD2. Germline trimming cut 1 base from V and 5 bases from J; bases unmatched to any gene: 22. The V gene's germline CDR1 is SGHRS and CDR2 YFSETQ. This CDR3 region has 22 residues. The CDR3 reads CASSLSVRGPGLAGRGLDTQYF. The CDR3, as DNA: TGCGCCAGCAGCTTGTCCGTCCGTGGCCCGGGACTAGCGGGGAGGGGATTAGATACGCAGTATTTT.

The sample holds a few counts of this clonotype. The J gene is TRBJ2-7, the V gene TRBV6-2 or TRBV6-3; TRBD2 is a possible D gene (5 bases). Germline values: CDR1 MNHEY, CDR2 SVGEGT. This CDR3 is 12 amino acids long. V lost 2 bases and J 12 bases, leaving 14 bases between the germline ends. The CDR3 region has the DNA TGTGCCAGCAGTTACGGAGGTCGTTCGTGGTACGTC. It is translated as CASSYGGRSWYV.

This clonotype has a handful of counts. This chain connects TRBV7-6 to TRBJ2-2; D gene uncertain. The CDR3 is 14 amino acids. The V gene's germline CDR1 is SGHVS and CDR2 FNYEAQ. V was pared by 0 bases and J by 5 bases, with 7 bases between. CDR3 sequence: CASSLASTTGELFF. The CDR3, as DNA: TGTGCCAGCAGCTTAGCCTCAACGACCGGGGAGCTGTTTTTT.

Concerning this clonotype: This may come from a read error, since a much larger clone is one base off. The chain links TRBV5-5 to TRBJ2-1, with 10 bases identical to TRBD2. Germline CDR1 reads SGHKS; CDR2 reads YYEKEE (reference sequence). This CDR3 is 16 amino acids long. CDR3 in amino acids: CAGSLGGAGGYNEQFF. The CDR3 DNA is TGTGCCGGCAGCTTGGGAGGAGCGGGAGGGTACAATGAGCAGTTCTTC.

V and J are TRBV2 and TRBJ2-1; 10 nucleotides line up with TRBD1. The CDR3 runs 17 residues. Germline CDR1 and CDR2: SNHLY and FYNNEI. Unmatched junction bases numbered 6, after V lost 4 bases and J lost 0 bases. CDR3 loop: CASSVFWTGGSYNEQFF. Here the CDR3 DNA reads TGTGCCAGCAGTGTTTTTTGGACAGGGGGCTCCTACAATGAGCAGTTCTTC.

At least ten counts were recorded for this clonotype. The chain is built from TRBV24-1 and TRBJ2-1; TRBD2 matches at 11 bases. The CDR3 loop spans 16 amino acids. J lost 8 bases, V lost 5 bases, and 10 bases had no gene match. The germline V gene has CDR1 KGHDR and CDR2 SFDVKD. CDR3 nucleotide sequence: TGTGCCACCAGTGTGTCACTAGCGGGAGTGGTGGATGAGCAGTTCTTC. It codes for CATSVSLAGVVDEQFF.

This clonotype was recorded a few times. This chain uses TRBV24-1 with TRBJ2-1; 9 bases are shared with TRBD2. J gave up 4 bases and V 4 bases, and 10 bases lay outside the gene matches. Germline CDR1 reads KGHDR; CDR2 reads SFDVKD. The CDR3 runs to 17 residues. The CDR3 DNA follows: TGTGCCACCAGTGACCCAGTAGCGGGAGTGTCGTACAATGAGCAGTTCTTC. Translation: CATSDPVAGVSYNEQFF.

This clonotype showed up just a few times. The V call is TRBV28, the J call TRBJ2-7, with 10 bases matching TRBD2. Germline V lookup: CDR1 MDHEN, CDR2 SYDVKM. With V trimmed by 8 bases and J by 2 bases, 3 bases remained unmatched. The CDR3 runs to 13 residues. CDR3 protein: CASGTSETYEQYF. The CDR3 DNA follows: TGTGCCAGCGGGACTAGCGAGACCTACGAGCAGTACTTC.

In its sample, this clonotype was seen a few times. The rearrangement joins TRBV12-3 or TRBV12-4 to TRBJ2-1, with D unresolved. Trimming stripped 7 bases from V and 4 bases from J, with 14 bases between. This CDR3 region has 14 residues. The CDR3 nucleotides read TGTGCCAGCACGGGCCCGAGAACATACAATGAGCAGTTCTTC. Amino acid sequence: CASTGPRTYNEQFF.

This clonotype was found once. This rearrangement joins TRBV6-5 to TRBJ2-3, with 9 nucleotides matching TRBD1. Trimming cost V 5 bases and J 4 bases; bases outside gene matches: 7. The CDR3 runs to 15 residues. The germline CDR1 and CDR2 sequences are MNHEY and SVGAGI. The CDR3 protein is CASSNTGGVADTQYF. The CDR3 nucleotides are TGTGCCAGCAGTAACACAGGGGGCGTGGCAGATACGCAGTATTTT.

The chain couples TRBV9 to TRBJ1-2; D unclear. CDR1 SGDLS and CDR2 YYNGEE come from the germline V gene. V was trimmed by 4 bases and J by 3 bases, leaving 16 bases between them. The CDR3 loop spans 15 amino acids. CDR3 bases: TGTGCCAGCAGCCCTGGCGGAGGGTTTGACTATGGCTACACCTTC. Residues: CASSPGGGFDYGYTF.

This clonotype has only a few counts. The rearrangement links TRBV7-8 to TRBJ1-5; the D is unclear. The V gene lost 5 bases and the J gene lost 0 bases, with 8 bases spanning the gap. CDR1 and CDR2 from the germline V gene are SGHVS and FQNEAQ. This CDR3 has 14 amino acids. CDR3 residues: CASSLDYSNQPQHF. Written as DNA, the CDR3 is TGTGCCAGCAGCCTGGATTATAGCAATCAGCCCCAGCATTTT.